The 30 T cell receptor beta chains listed next were all sequenced from one sample in a study of T cells in Graves' hyperthyroidism and ophthalmopathy. Amplification targeted TCR beta CDR3 regions from RNA transcripts. The study used the HTBI primer set for a first-round RT-PCR of the TCR CDR3. Via MiXCR, TCRdb re-called the multiplex PCR reads, giving one row per CDR3 protein. This table has about 600,000 distinct CDR3 sequences, approximately 15% appearing once. The sequencing sample was made of blood. The receptor source for this set is a middle-aged woman with Graves' ophthalmopathy.

The V gene is TRBV27, the J gene TRBJ2-7, with 8 bases aligning to TRBD1. CDR1 is MNHEY and CDR2 is SMNVEV in the germline V gene (reference sequence). Germline trimming cut 0 bases from V and 1 base from J; bases unmatched to any gene: 8. CDR3 length: 17 residues. The CDR3 sequence: CASSLSGPGQASYEQYF. For the CDR3, the DNA is TGTGCCAGCAGTTTATCGGGGCCGGGACAGGCTTCCTACGAGCAGTACTTC.

This clonotype was seen repeatedly, ten times or more. This chain links TRBV27 with TRBJ2-2; tentatively, D is TRBD2 (6 bases). The CDR3 covers 14 residues. Germline CDR1 and CDR2: MNHEY and SMNVEV (reference sequence). Deletions cut 5 bases from V and 6 bases from J, with 13 bases between. The CDR3 loop reads CASSRRDVAGELFF. The CDR3 DNA reads as TGTGCCAGCAGTAGGCGGGACGTTGCCGGGGAGCTGTTTTTT.

This clonotype was counted a single time. This rearrangement joins TRBV27 to TRBJ1-2; no reliable D call. Germline V CDR1 and CDR2: MNHEY, SMNVEV (reference sequence). The length of the CDR3 is 13 residues. V was cut by 7 bases and J by 5 bases, with 14 bases left in between. The CDR3: CASTLRGFYGYTF. The CDR3, as DNA: TGTGCCAGCACCCTACGGGGTTTTTATGGCTACACCTTC.

This clonotype was counted at least ten times. The chain has TRBV5-1 and TRBJ2-6; unclear D gene. Per the germline V gene, CDR1 is SGHRS and CDR2 is YFSETQ. The V end was cut by 0 bases, the J end by 2 bases, with 3 bases between. The CDR3 consists of 14 residues. CDR3 DNA sequence: TGCGCCAGCAGCTTGGCAGCTGGGGCCAACGTCCTGACTTTC. The encoded protein is CASSLAAGANVLTF.

The sample holds many counts of this clonotype. The chain has TRBV12-3 or TRBV12-4 and TRBJ2-3; D perhaps matches TRBD1 (5 bases). Trimming removed 5 bases at V and 2 bases at J, with 17 bases between. The CDR3 extends over 16 amino acids. CDR3 residues: CASSPQGSTVTDTQYF. DNA of the CDR3: TGTGCCAGCAGTCCTCAGGGATCAACGGTCACAGATACGCAGTATTTT.

The chain uses TRBV7-9 and TRBJ2-1; 10 bases are a match to TRBD2. The CDR3 is made up of 15 amino acids. The germline gives CDR1 SEHNR, CDR2 FQNEAQ (reference sequence). Trimming took 4 bases from V and 5 from J; bases not matched to a gene: 5. DNA for the CDR3: TGTGCCAGCAGCTCCAGCGGGGGGGCCCACAATGAGCAGTTCTTC. Its protein is CASSSSGGAHNEQFF.

The rearrangement uses TRBV5-1 and TRBJ1-1; D gene unclear. There are 16 residues in the CDR3. Germline V gene lookup returns CDR1 SGHRS and CDR2 YFSETQ. V lost 0 bases and J 7 bases, leaving 19 bases between the germline ends. The CDR3 loop reads CASSLVGGEPVNEAFF. CDR3 coding DNA: TGCGCCAGCAGCTTGGTTGGCGGCGAACCGGTAAATGAAGCTTTCTTT.

This clonotype was detected ten times or more. This rearrangement joins TRBV5-1 to TRBJ1-1, with TRBD1 matching 9 bases. V lost 4 bases to trimming and J lost 6 bases; unmatched junction nucleotides: 10. This CDR3 comprises 15 residues. Germline CDR1 and CDR2: SGHRS and YFSETQ. The CDR3 is CASSPVGTGLSEAFF. For the CDR3, the DNA is TGCGCCAGCAGCCCGGTAGGGACAGGGCTCTCTGAAGCTTTCTTT.

The DNA of the CDR3 is TGTGCCAGCAGCTTAGCCAGGGACGGAAAACTGTTTTTT. Its protein is CASSLARDGKLFF. This chain joins TRBV13 and TRBJ1-4; TRBD1 might be the D (5 bases). CDR3 size: 13 residues. CDR1 is PRHDT, CDR2 FYEKMQ, per germline (reference sequence). The V and J ends lost 1 base and 10 bases respectively, with 10 bases between them.

This rearrangement joins TRBV7-3 to TRBJ1-2, with D uncertain. The V end lost 3 bases, the J end lost 4 bases, and 6 bases lay between the germline ends. The length of the CDR3 is 12 residues. Per the germline V gene, CDR1 is SGHTA and CDR2 is FQGTGA. CDR3 coding DNA: TGTGCCAGCAGCTTTGGAACCTATGGCTACACCTTC. Its translation is CASSFGTYGYTF.

The chain is built from TRBV18 and TRBJ2-2; possibly TRBD1 for D (6 bases). The CDR3 runs 17 residues. Per germline, CDR1 KGHSH and CDR2 LQKENI. V lost 0 bases and J 3 bases, leaving 14 bases between the germline ends. CDR3: CASSPPLGQSYTGELFF. CDR3 DNA: TGTGCCAGCTCACCACCGTTAGGACAGAGCTACACCGGGGAGCTGTTTTTT. Full variable domain (remainder filled in from reference TRBV18 and TRBJ2-2): NAGVMQNPRHLVRRRGQEARLRCSPMKGHSHVYWYRQLPEEGLKFMVYLQKENIIDESGMPKERFSAEFPKEGPSILRIQQVVRGDSAAYFCASSPPLGQSYTGELFFGEGSRLTVL.

The V call is TRBV11-3, the J call TRBJ2-1; D perhaps matches TRBD1 (6 bases). V was pared by 8 bases and J by 0 bases, with 8 bases between. The CDR3 consists of 13 residues. CDR1 is SGHNT and CDR2 is YENEEA in the germline V gene. CDR3 protein: CASDRSSYNEQFF. The CDR3 bases are TGTGCCAGCGACAGGAGCTCCTACAATGAGCAGTTCTTC.

This clonotype has at least ten counts. The chain recombines TRBV6-1 with TRBJ2-7; D unresolved. V was shortened by 8 bases and J by 1 base, with 12 bases between the two germline ends. CDR3 length: 13 residues. Looked up from germline, CDR1 is MNHNS and CDR2 is SASEGT. This chain's CDR3 is CASCGSESYEQYF. The CDR3 DNA sequence: TGTGCCAGCTGTGGGTCCGAATCCTACGAGCAGTACTTC.

This clonotype was counted between two and nine times. The gene calls are TRBV10-1 and TRBJ2-1; 8 bases align to TRBD1. The length of the CDR3 is 15 residues. The germline CDR1 and CDR2 sequences are WNHNN and SYGVQD (reference sequence). Trimming cost V 3 bases and J 9 bases; bases outside gene matches: 10. CDR3 protein: CASSDVRQGKSEQFF. In nucleotides, the CDR3 is TGCGCCAGCAGTGATGTGAGACAGGGGAAGAGTGAGCAGTTCTTC.

The V gene is TRBV20-1, the J gene TRBJ2-7, with D unclear. Looked up from germline, CDR1 is DFQATT and CDR2 is SNEGSKA (reference sequence). V gave up 6 bases and J gave up 3 bases, with 12 bases separating them. The CDR3 covers 12 residues. This CDR3 is CSASSSLYEQYF. The CDR3 region has the DNA TGCAGTGCCAGCAGCAGCCTCTACGAGCAGTACTTC.

V and J are TRBV24-1 and TRBJ2-2, with TRBD2 identical over 7 bases. Unmatched junction bases numbered 10, after V lost 9 bases and J lost 4 bases. This CDR3 region has 15 residues. Germline V CDR1 and CDR2: KGHDR, SFDVKD. The CDR3 loop is CATSGGSLGTGELFF. As DNA, the CDR3 is TGTGCCACCTCGGGGGGTTCGCTCGGCACCGGGGAGCTGTTTTTT.

The table lists this clonotype with a few counts. The chain is built from TRBV15 and TRBJ2-5, with TRBD2 identical over 12 bases. The V and J ends lost 3 bases and 4 bases, in that order; junction bases with no gene match: 9. CDR1 is LNHNV, CDR2 YYDKDF, per germline (reference sequence). The CDR3 totals 17 residues. CDR3 in DNA: TGTGCCACCAGCAGGACCCGGGGGACTAGCGGGCGAGAGACCCAGTACTTC. This codes for CATSRTRGTSGRETQYF. Looking up the rest from reference TRBV15 and TRBJ2-5 gives the full variable domain: DAMVIQNPRYQVTQFGKPVTLSCSQTLNHNVMYWYQQKSSQAPKLLFHYYDKDFNNEADTPDNFQSRRPNTSFCFLDIRSPGLGDTAMYLCATSRTRGTSGRETQYFGPGTRLLVL.

V is TRBV18 and J is TRBJ1-6, with D maybe TRBD1 (6 bases). The CDR3 spans 16 residues. V was clipped by 1 base and J by 6 bases, with 13 bases between them. CDR1 is KGHSH, CDR2 LQKENI, per germline. The CDR3 coding sequence is TGTGCCAGCTCACCACAGGCAGGGGCTCCTAATTCACCCCTCCACTTT. This translates into CASSPQAGAPNSPLHF.

The CDR3 is CASSQVEGQTPYF. Here the CDR3 DNA reads TGCGCCAGCAGCCAAGTGGAGGGACAGACGCCTTACTTC. The genes are TRBV4-1 and TRBJ2-5; D is perhaps TRBD1 (7 bases). Per the germline V gene, CDR1 is MGHRA and CDR2 is YSYEKL. Trimming stripped 1 base from V and 14 bases from J, with 17 bases between. The CDR3 runs to 13 residues.

This clonotype came up many times. This chain links TRBV20-1 with TRBJ2-5, with TRBD2 identical over 10 bases. V was clipped by 5 bases and J by 5 bases; unmatched bases: 17. The CDR3 covers 17 residues. Looked up from germline, CDR1 is DFQATT and CDR2 is SNEGSKA (reference sequence). The CDR3 sequence is CSAQSLGLAGVQETQYF. In nucleotides, the CDR3 is TGCAGTGCTCAGAGTTTAGGGCTAGCGGGAGTGCAGGAGACCCAGTACTTC.

The genes are TRBV9 and TRBJ1-3; D gene uncertain. The CDR3 length is 16 residues. Germline V gene sequence: CDR1 SGDLS, CDR2 YYNGEE. Trimming shortened V by 0 bases and J by 0 bases, and 10 bases separated the two germline ends. The CDR3 region is CASSVDIGSSGNTIYF. CDR3 nucleotide sequence: TGTGCCAGCAGCGTAGATATCGGATCCTCTGGAAACACCATATATTTT.

This clonotype has a handful of counts. The rearrangement joins TRBV20-1 to TRBJ1-5, with 7 bases aligning to TRBD1. In germline, CDR1 is DFQATT, CDR2 SNEGSKA (reference sequence). The ends lost 2 bases at V and 4 bases at J; junction bases unmatched: 5. This CDR3 contains 14 residues. CDR3 nucleotide sequence: TGCAGTGCTAGATCCGGGACAGAAAATCAGCCCCAGCATTTT. This encodes CSARSGTENQPQHF.

The V gene is TRBV6-1, the J gene TRBJ1-3, with TRBD1 identical over 7 bases. CDR3 length: 15 amino acids. V dropped 5 bases and J dropped 4; count of bases not matched to a gene: 8. Germline V CDR1 and CDR2: MNHNS, SASEGT. The CDR3 bases are TGTGCCAGCAGTCGGACGACAGGGCGAGGAAACACCATATATTTT. Translated, it gives CASSRTTGRGNTIYF.

The chain couples TRBV27 to TRBJ2-1; 7 bases align to TRBD1. The CDR3 runs 14 residues. Germline V CDR1 and CDR2: MNHEY, SMNVEV (reference sequence). V dropped 8 bases and J dropped 4; count of bases not matched to a gene: 8. For the CDR3, the DNA is TGTGCCAGCCGGGACAGAAGATCTTACAATGAGCAGTTCTTC. Its translation: CASRDRRSYNEQFF.

This clonotype was observed many times. V gene TRBV20-1 combines with J gene TRBJ1-5; D remains ambiguous. Trimming pared 6 bases from V and 0 bases from J, leaving 12 bases between. Germline lookup yields CDR1 DFQATT and CDR2 SNEGSKA (reference sequence). This CDR3 comprises 14 residues. Here the CDR3 DNA reads TGCAGTGCCCCCGCGGCAGGTAGCAATCAGCCCCAGCATTTT. This gives the protein CSAPAAGSNQPQHF.

In its sample, this clonotype was seen many times. CDR3 protein: CASSSRDNIYEQYF. The CDR3 bases are TGTGCCAGCAGTTCCCGGGACAACATATACGAGCAGTACTTC. The V and J genes are TRBV28 and TRBJ2-7; D perhaps matches TRBD1 (6 bases). The CDR3 totals 14 residues. Trimming cost V 4 bases and J 4 bases, with 14 bases left between them. The germline V gene has CDR1 MDHEN and CDR2 SYDVKM.

The V gene is TRBV6-1, the J gene TRBJ2-1, with unresolved D. Trimming took off 6 bases at V and 6 bases at J, with 9 bases between the two ends. This CDR3 comprises 12 residues. Germline loops: CDR1 MNHNS, CDR2 SASEGT. CDR3 nucleotide sequence: TGTGCCAGCAGCCCCGGACCCAATGAGCAGTTCTTC. Its translation is CASSPGPNEQFF.

The V and J genes are TRBV5-5 and TRBJ2-1; tentatively, D is TRBD2 (5 bases). V gave up 0 bases and J gave up 0 bases, with 16 bases separating them. The CDR3 consists of 18 residues. The V gene's germline CDR1 is SGHKS and CDR2 YYEKEE (reference sequence). The CDR3 spells CASSLARVASISYNEQFF. The CDR3 bases are TGTGCCAGCAGCTTGGCCCGGGTAGCGTCGATCTCCTACAATGAGCAGTTCTTC.

The J gene is TRBJ2-5, the V gene TRBV7-9, with 12 bases identical to TRBD2. The germline V gene encodes CDR1 SEHNR and CDR2 FQNEAQ (reference sequence). The CDR3 sequence is 15 residues long. Trimming cost V 5 bases and J 5 bases; bases outside gene matches: 6. As DNA, the CDR3 is TGTGCCAGCAGCCCAGGACTAGCGGGGCAGGAGACCCAGTACTTC. This translates into CASSPGLAGQETQYF.

This clonotype was detected many times. The chain employs TRBV7-2 and TRBJ2-5; D ambiguous. Germline loops: CDR1 SGHTA, CDR2 FQGNSA. CDR3 size: 12 residues. The V end was cut by 1 base, the J end by 9 bases, with 9 bases between. DNA of the CDR3: TGTGCCAGCAGCTTAGTCCGGTCGGCCCAGTACTTC. This gives the protein CASSLVRSAQYF.